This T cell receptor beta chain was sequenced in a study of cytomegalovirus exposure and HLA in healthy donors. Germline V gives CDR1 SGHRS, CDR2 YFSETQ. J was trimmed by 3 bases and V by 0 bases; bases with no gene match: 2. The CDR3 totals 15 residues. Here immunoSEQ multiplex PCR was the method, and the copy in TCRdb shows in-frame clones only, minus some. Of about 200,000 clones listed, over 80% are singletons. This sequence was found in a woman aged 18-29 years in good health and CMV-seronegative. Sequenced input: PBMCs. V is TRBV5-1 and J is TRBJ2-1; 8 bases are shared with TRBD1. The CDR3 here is CASSLAQGDYNEQFF. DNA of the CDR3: TGCGCCAGCAGCTTGGCACAGGGGGACTACAATGAGCAGTTCTTC.